A single sample gave rise to the 2 T cell receptor beta chains below, sequenced in a study of T cells after yellow fever vaccination. TCRdb re-analysed the 5' RACE reads in MiXCR, keeping a single row per CDR3 protein. The sample lists approximately 580,000 distinct CDR3 sequences; about 15% were seen once. The sequenced sample was PBMCs, obtained 5 to 6 days after the first yellow fever vaccination. The receptors shown here come from a young man who received the YFV17D yellow fever vaccine.

The chain employs TRBV6-5 and TRBJ2-7; D not certain. The length of the CDR3 is 12 residues. Germline V lookup: CDR1 MNHEY, CDR2 SVGAGI. Trimming removed 5 bases at V and 2 bases at J, with 7 bases between. The CDR3 reads CASSKGPYEQYF. The CDR3 nucleotides are TGTGCCAGCAGTAAAGGACCCTACGAGCAGTACTTC.

The V and J genes are TRBV5-1 and TRBJ2-3; D gene ambiguous. This CDR3 has 14 amino acids. V lost 4 bases and J 5 bases, leaving 14 bases between the germline ends. Germline V gene data show CDR1 as SGHRS and CDR2 as YFSETQ. CDR3 nucleotides: TGCGCCAGCAGCCCCACGGACGGGTTAGATACGCAGTATTTT. Amino acid sequence: CASSPTDGLDTQYF.